This T cell receptor (beta chain) is from a study of CD8 T cells in Susac syndrome. Study-wide points: As the study acknowledged, the number of individuals in its TCR sequencing and HLA analysis was relatively small.

The authors reverse transcribed roughly 0.5 to 1 ug RNA with random hexamers. The TCR beta CDR3 was amplified by immunoSEQ multiplex PCR across 54 Vbeta, 13 Jbeta. Each CDR3 protein gets one entry after TCRdb re-called the immunoSEQ multiplex PCR reads with MiXCR. The sample holds fewer than 85,000 distinct CDR3 sequences, about 95% seen once. V shed 0 bases, J shed 8 bases, and the junction held 5 bases outside the gene matches. Germline V lookup: CDR1 WNHNN, CDR2 SYGVQD (reference sequence). The CDR3 spans 15 residues. For this clonotype: Its antigen remains unknown.

Sequencing of TCR beta drew on CD8+ and CD4+ T cells from blood. Those who served as multiple sclerosis controls were treatment-naive patients with stable or active relapsing-remitting disease. The V gene is TRBV10-1, the J gene TRBJ1-4; 8 nucleotides line up with TRBD1. The sequence derives from a human donor with multiple sclerosis. Sequenced sample: CD8+ T cells from PBMCs. CDR3 coding DNA: TGCGCCAGCAGTGAGTCCGGACAGGGTGACGAAAAACTGTTTTTT. As protein: CASSESGQGDEKLFF.